These 16 T cell receptor beta chains were sequenced from one sample in a study of cytomegalovirus exposure and HLA in healthy donors (dated by TCRdb to 2016 to 2017). Receptors were amplified or captured by the immunoSEQ multiplex PCR assay. For the multiplex PCR, a mixture combining 60 forward primers for TCR Vbeta segments and 13 reverse primers for TCR Jbeta segments was used. The immuneACCESS repertoire file appears here via TCRdb, limited to in-frame rearrangements. These files lack a portion of the clones; in checked studies, under half of the deficit traces to unresolved V genes, and the cause of the others is not known. Across this sample there are roughly 200,000 clones, with 85% to 90% seen only once. The top ten clones comprise 1.3% of the sample. The sequenced material came from PBMCs. The receptors stem from a man aged 30 to 39 in good health and CMV-seronegative.

The chain recombines TRBV2 with TRBJ1-4, with D unclear. The CDR3 sequence is 13 residues long. Between the trimmed V and J ends, which lost 7 bases and 2 bases, there was a span of 8 bases. The germline gives CDR1 SNHLY, CDR2 FYNNEI. The CDR3 sequence is CASTARTNEKLFF. The CDR3, as DNA: TGTGCCAGCACCGCCCGGACTAATGAAAAACTGTTTTTT.

The CDR3 protein is CAWRPTPGSNQPQHF. As DNA, the CDR3 is TGTGCCTGGAGACCCACCCCCGGTAGCAATCAGCCCCAGCATTTT. The genes are TRBV30 and TRBJ1-5, with D unclear. The CDR3 extends over 15 amino acids. Trimming left V 3 bases short and J 0 bases short, with 12 bases between. The V gene's germline CDR1 is GTSNPN and CDR2 SVGIG (reference sequence).

This sequence joins TRBV23-1 and TRBJ2-3; 7 nucleotides match TRBD1. TRBV23-1 is marked as an open reading frame, function uncertain. The CDR3 has 14 amino acids. After removal of 2 bases from V and 4 bases from J, the junction contained 3 bases not matched to a gene. The CDR3 DNA sequence: TGCGCCAGCAGTCAACCGGGACAGCCAGATACGCAGTATTTT. Amino acid sequence: CASSQPGQPDTQYF.

The J gene is TRBJ2-7, the V gene TRBV7-9; 7 nucleotides match TRBD1. Germline lookup yields CDR1 SEHNR and CDR2 FQNEAQ (reference sequence). With V trimmed by 2 bases and J by 3 bases, 4 bases remained unmatched. CDR3 length equals 14 residues. This chain's CDR3 is CASSLTGQFYEQYF. The CDR3 DNA follows: TGTGCCAGCAGCTTAACGGGACAGTTCTACGAGCAGTACTTC.

The chain combines TRBV9 with TRBJ2-5, with unresolved D. The V gene lost 6 bases and the J gene lost 5 bases, with 11 bases spanning the gap. The germline V gene encodes CDR1 SGDLS and CDR2 YYNGEE. This CDR3 comprises 12 residues. CDR3 loop: CASTPFRETQYF. The CDR3 DNA is TGTGCCAGCACCCCCTTCAGGGAGACCCAGTACTTC.

V is TRBV4-1 and J is TRBJ2-5, with D possibly matching TRBD1 (6 bases). CDR3 length: 13 residues. The germline CDR1 and CDR2 sequences are MGHRA and YSYEKL. With 3 bases removed from V and 5 bases from J, the gap between germline ends came to 10 bases. The CDR3 nucleotides are TGCGCCAGCAGCCATACAGGGCACGAGACCCAGTACTTC. Its translation: CASSHTGHETQYF.

This clone has more than one count but fewer than ten. The genes are TRBV5-4 and TRBJ2-1, with 8 bases aligning to TRBD1. Per germline, CDR1 SGHNT and CDR2 YYREEE (reference sequence). The J segment lost 15 bases and the V segment lost 4 bases, leaving 6 bases of the junction unmatched. This CDR3 is 11 amino acids long. As DNA, the CDR3 is TGTGCCAGCAGCCCAGGGACAGGCCCGTTCTTC. This sequence encodes CASSPGTGPFF.

J is TRBJ2-3 and V is TRBV2; D possibly corresponds to TRBD2 (5 bases). From germline, CDR1 is SNHLY and CDR2 FYNNEI. The CDR3 is made up of 14 amino acids. Trimming removed 6 bases from V and 4 bases from J, with 14 bases in between. The CDR3 is CASSYLGDPDTQYF. The CDR3 nucleotides are TGTGCCAGCAGCTACCTCGGGGATCCAGATACGCAGTATTTT.

The genes are TRBV7-8 and TRBJ2-5; D is unclear. Trimming took 1 base from V and 5 from J, leaving 5 bases between them. Germline V gives CDR1 SGHVS, CDR2 FQNEAQ. This CDR3 has 12 amino acids. The CDR3 loop reads CASSLVSETQYF. CDR3 DNA: TGTGCCAGCAGCTTAGTTAGCGAGACCCAGTACTTC.

In its sample, this clone was seen once. The chain employs TRBV7-2 and TRBJ2-3, with TRBD2 identical over 7 bases. The CDR3 is 14 amino acids. Germline values: CDR1 SGHTA, CDR2 FQGNSA. Trimming removed 3 bases from V and 4 bases from J; junction bases left unmatched: 4. The CDR3: CASSFGGRSDTQYF. CDR3 DNA sequence: TGTGCCAGCAGCTTTGGCGGGAGATCAGATACGCAGTATTTT.

V is TRBV19 and J is TRBJ2-1; a weak D match, TRBD1 (6 bases). The CDR3 runs to 13 residues. V lost 4 bases and J 4 bases, leaving 8 bases between the germline ends. CDR1 and CDR2 (germline): LNHDA, SQIVND (reference sequence). CDR3 nucleotides: TGTGCCAGTAGTAAGACAGGATACAATGAGCAGTTCTTC. As protein: CASSKTGYNEQFF. The full variable domain, rest sourced from reference TRBV19 and TRBJ2-1, is DGGITQSPKYLFRKEGQNVTLSCEQNLNHDAMYWYRQDPGQGLRLIYYSQIVNDFQKGDIAEGYSVSREKKESFPLTVTSAQKNPTAFYLCASSKTGYNEQFFGPGTRLTVL.

The chain links TRBV28 to TRBJ2-7; D is possibly TRBD2 (6 bases). Between the trimmed V and J ends, which lost 7 bases and 1 base, there was a span of 11 bases. This CDR3 has 13 amino acids. The germline V gene encodes CDR1 MDHEN and CDR2 SYDVKM. CDR3 bases: TGTGCCAGCATAGGAGGGCGATCCTACGAGCAGTACTTC. Translation gives CASIGGRSYEQYF. Combining the CDR3 with reference TRBV28 and TRBJ2-7 gives the whole variable domain DVKVTQSSRYLVKRTGEKVFLECVQDMDHENMFWYRQDPGLGLRLIYFSYDVKMKEKGDIPEGYSVSREKKERFSLILESASTNQTSMYLCASIGGRSYEQYFGPGTRLTVT.

The CDR3 is CASSSQTGRAFF. The CDR3 nucleotides read TGTGCCAGTAGTTCCCAGACAGGGCGGGCTTTCTTT. The chain combines TRBV19 with TRBJ1-1, with 7 bases that match TRBD1. V was clipped by 5 bases and J by 11 bases; unmatched bases: 8. The V gene's germline CDR1 is LNHDA and CDR2 SQIVND (reference sequence). This CDR3 has 12 amino acids.

This clone has a handful of counts. The junction departs from the called germline gene at one end, perhaps through a read error. The V and J genes are TRBV7-7 and TRBJ1-4; a possible D gene is TRBD1 (6 bases). Germline CDR1 reads SSHAT; CDR2 reads FNYEAQ (reference sequence). The CDR3 contains 13 residues. As DNA, the CDR3 is TGTGCTAGCAGCCTAACCAGGGGCGAAAAACTGTTTTTT. Translated: CASSLTRGEKLFF.

V usage is TRBV5-4 and J usage is TRBJ2-4, with TRBD1 matching 8 bases. V was clipped by 4 bases and J by 5 bases; unmatched bases: 5. The CDR3 is made up of 14 amino acids. CDR1 and CDR2 from the germline V gene are SGHNT and YYREEE (reference sequence). CDR3 nucleotides: TGTGCCAGCAGCCTGGACAGGGATCAAAACATTCAGTACTTC. As protein: CASSLDRDQNIQYF. Based on the CDR3 plus reference TRBV5-4 and TRBJ2-4, the full variable domain is ETGVTQSPTHLIKTRGQQVTLRCSSQSGHNTVSWYQQALGQGPQFIFQYYREEENGRGNFPPRFSGLQFPNYSSELNVNALELDDSALYLCASSLDRDQNIQYFGAGTRLSVL.

Worth noting for this clone: The sample carries other DNA sequences with the same CDR3. The chain recombines TRBV5-1 with TRBJ1-5, with 10 bases lining up with TRBD1. The CDR3 is 14 amino acids. The J segment lost 4 bases and the V segment lost 3 bases, leaving 1 base of the junction unmatched. Germline V gives CDR1 SGHRS, CDR2 YFSETQ. In nucleotides, the CDR3 is TGCGCCAGCAGCTCGGGACAGGGGAATCAGCCCCAGCATTTT. Its translation: CASSSGQGNQPQHF.